Listed below are T cell receptor beta chains from one sample, sequenced in a study of breast tumors, draining lymph nodes, adjacent tissues. TCRdb ran MiXCR on the multiplex PCR reads and lists one entry per CDR3 protein. The sample holds 150,000 to 200,000 distinct CDR3 sequences; 25% to 40% are singletons and the top ten take around 4.5%. Sequencing used axillary lymph node tissue. These receptors originate from a female donor with breast cancer. Some clones in this sample may be carry-over from other donors' samples. Both conserved end residues are part of each CDR3. The D gene is left open where the match is weak. Part of the rows lack a size; the others show once, few, many or a class for expanded clones.

length	V	J	size	D	DNA	CDR3
10	TRBV19	TRBJ1-1	-	-	TGTGCCACCTACAGCGCTGAAGCTTTCTTT	CATYSAEAFF
19	TRBV24-1	TRBJ2-3	-	TRBD1	TGTGCCAGCAGTTCTCCGGGACAGGGTGAACCTCCCGGCACAGATACGCAGTATTTT	CASSSPGQGEPPGTDTQYF
12	TRBV11-1	TRBJ2-5	many	-	TGTGCCAGCAGCCCTAGCTGGGAGACCCAGTACTTC	CASSPSWETQYF
15	TRBV19	TRBJ2-2	many	-	TGTGCCAGTAGTATAAGGGTGCAGGGCGCCGGGGAGCTGTTTTTT	CASSIRVQGAGELFF
15	TRBV28	TRBJ2-7	few	TRBD1	TGTGCCAGCAGTTTACAACAGGACAGGGTAGTTCTGAGGGACTTC	CASSLQQDRVVLRDF
16	TRBV19	TRBJ2-1	many	-	TGTGCCAGTAGTATAGATCTTTGGGGAGGTGGGAATGAGCAGTTCTTC	CASSIDLWGGGNEQFF
16	TRBV7-9	TRBJ1-6	many	-	TGTGCCAGCAGCTTAAGGAGCGCTTCCTATAATTCACCCCTCCACTTT	CASSLRSASYNSPLHF
15	TRBV24-1	TRBJ1-5	-	TRBD1	TGTGCCACCAGTGTCATCGTACAGGGGGCACAGCCCCAGCATTTT	CATSVIVQGAQPQHF
16	TRBV27	TRBJ1-6	few	-	TGTGCCAGCAGTTTCAATGGGGGGGCATATAATTCACCCCTCCACTTT	CASSFNGGAYNSPLHF
14	TRBV7-3	TRBJ1-1	few	TRBD1	TGTGCCAGCAGCTCGGGACAGCCTAACACTGAAGCTTTCTTT	CASSSGQPNTEAFF
12	TRBV20-1	TRBJ2-1	many	TRBD2	TGCAGTGTCTCCCGGGGGGGCAATGAGCAGTTCTTC	CSVSRGGNEQFF
14	TRBV2	TRBJ1-5	many	-	TGTGCCTGTCGAAGAGGTGGGGGCAATCAGCCCCAGCATTTT	CACRRGGGNQPQHF
15	TRBV6-5	TRBJ1-5	-	-	TGTGCCAGCAGTTACGGGGTGACGGTTGCGCAGCCCCAGCATTTT	CASSYGVTVAQPQHF
14	TRBV5-6	TRBJ2-4	-	-	TGTGCCAGCAGCTTAGGGGGGGCGGGAAACATTCAGTACTTC	CASSLGGAGNIQYF
12	TRBV5-5	TRBJ1-2	many	-	TGTGCCAGCAGCTTAGACGGCTATGGCTACACCTTC	CASSLDGYGYTF
14	TRBV14	TRBJ2-7	many	-	TGTGCCAGCAGCCCCCGGGAGTCTTTCTACGAGCAGTACTTC	CASSPRESFYEQYF
13	TRBV28	TRBJ2-3	few	-	TGTGCCAGCAGTGGGGACAGCACAGATACGCAGTATTTT	CASSGDSTDTQYF
11	TRBV7-8	TRBJ1-5	many	-	TGTGCCAGCGGAGTTTATCAGCCCCAGCATTTT	CASGVYQPQHF
15	TRBV4-2	TRBJ2-5	many	TRBD2	TGTGCCAGCAGTCAAGGGACTAGCGGGAGAGAGACCCAGTACTTC	CASSQGTSGRETQYF
14	TRBV20-1	TRBJ2-5	few	TRBD1	TGCAGTCCAAGACAGGGGGCCTACCAAGCGACCCAGTACTTC	CSPRQGAYQATQYF
16	TRBV20-1	TRBJ2-5	many	TRBD2	TGCAGTGCTAGCACGCCGGGACTAGCGCTACAAGAGACCCAGTACTTC	CSASTPGLALQETQYF
17	TRBV11-2	TRBJ2-2	many	-	TGTGCCAGCAGCCGACGGGACAGCGGGAATTCCCCCGGGGAGCTGTTTTTT	CASSRRDSGNSPGELFF
16	TRBV5-1	TRBJ2-5	-	-	TGCGCCAGCAGCTTCCAGGGGGTAGCGGGGTTAGAGACCCAGTACTTC	CASSFQGVAGLETQYF
15	TRBV20-1	TRBJ2-7	many	TRBD1	TGCAGTGCTAGAGGGAGGACAGGGAGCTCCTACGAGCAGTACTTC	CSARGRTGSSYEQYF
14	TRBV7-8	TRBJ2-7	many	-	TGTGCCAGCAGCTTAGAGACAGGAGTCTACGAGCAGTACTTC	CASSLETGVYEQYF
13	TRBV3-1	TRBJ2-5	-	TRBD2	TGTGCCACGGGACTAGCGGGAGTAGAGACCCAGCACTTC	CATGLAGVETQHF
13	TRBV7-9	TRBJ2-2	-	-	TGTGCCAGCGCGATTGGGCGAGTCGGGGAGCTGTTTTTT	CASAIGRVGELFF
11	TRBV5-8	TRBJ2-5	many	-	TGTGCCAGCAGCTTGTTCAGGACCCAGTACTTC	CASSLFRTQYF
14	TRBV10-3	TRBJ1-4	many	TRBD1	TGTGCCATCAGGTCCGGGACAGGGGCTGAAAAACTGTTTTTT	CAIRSGTGAEKLFF
15	TRBV10-3	TRBJ1-2	many	-	TGTGCCATCAGTGAGTCGACAGGTCAAGGGTACGGCTACACCTTC	CAISESTGQGYGYTF
12	TRBV3-1	TRBJ2-1	many	-	TGTGCCAGCAGCCAAGCGCAAAATGAGCAGTTCTTC	CASSQAQNEQFF
18	TRBV7-3	TRBJ2-1	-	-	TGTGCCAGCAGCTTAACCGGGCTCAGCTTAGAGTACTACAATGAGCAGTTCTTC	CASSLTGLSLEYYNEQFF
13	TRBV20-1	TRBJ1-2	many	-	TGCAGTGCTAGCCAGCCTTTGGACTATGGCTACACCTTC	CSASQPLDYGYTF
13	TRBV7-8	TRBJ1-1	many	-	TGTGCCAGCAGCCCTAGTGCGATGACTGAAGCTTTCTTT	CASSPSAMTEAFF
15	TRBV7-8	TRBJ2-1	many	-	TGTGCCAGCAGCTGGGGGCAGATTACCTACAATGAGCAGTTCTTC	CASSWGQITYNEQFF